This T cell receptor beta chain is from a study of CD8+ T cells in alopecia areata (dated by TCRdb to 2017 to 2018). Study-wide context: Treated patients were enrolled in an open-label pilot trial of oral tofacitinib, 5 to 10 mg twice daily, for moderate-to-severe alopecia areata. Biopsies were taken from tofacitinib-treated patients at baseline and again at 4 and 24 weeks into treatment, and several of those patients also had a later scalp biopsy. The RNA source kit depended on sample type: the PAXgene miRNA kit for fixed scalp, the miRNeasy kit for PBMCs, and the RNeasy kit for mouse skin. TCRbeta CDR3 regions were amplified by immunoSEQ multiplex PCR using 35 Vbeta forward and 13 Jbeta reverse primers. Disease severity in treated patients was measured with the SALT score, which quantifies the percentage of affected scalp surface area. Human TCRbeta sequencing covered scalp tissue and sorted CD4+ and CD8+ peripheral blood T cells from patchy and totalis/universalis alopecia areata patients and healthy controls. Tofacitinib was administered for 6 to 18 months, and 6 months of follow-up off drug were then conducted to assess delayed response and recurrence. Scalp clonality was compared among normal scalp (n=4), patchy alopecia areata scalp (n=8), and alopecia totalis/universalis scalp (n=8). To study T cell clonal expansion in alopecia areata, the researchers applied high-throughput TCRbeta sequencing to both the C3H/HeJ mouse model and human patients. The research as a whole found: Many expanded lesional clones were found to persist in scalp and blood during tofacitinib treatment, and relapse after treatment cessation may be partly explained by this persistence. Shared TCR sequences between patients were less evident than in mice, which may be partly attributable to HLA diversity in the patient population. Unlike mouse skin, which is dominated by gammadelta T cells, normal human skin has resident alphabeta T cells that are also sequenced, and this complicates analysis of the scalp TCR repertoire. Lesional scalp, especially in alopecia totalis/universalis, showed higher clonality and more expanded CD8+ clones than normal scalp, suggesting antigenic drive. Because the treated cohort was small and included a single nonresponder, larger studies are needed to assess links between baseline CD8+ expansion and response. Tofacitinib significantly decreased scalp clonality and the number of expanded CD8+ clones among the top 100 scalp clones.

Trimming takes 3 bases off V and 2 bases off J; junction bases not matched to a gene: 6. CDR1 SNHLY and CDR2 FYNNEI were looked up in the germline V gene. Counted from cysteine to phenylalanine, this CDR3 has 15 amino acids. CDR3 DNA only is kept here, 45 bases in frame from base 1. For this clone: The target of this receptor is not known. Nothing much larger sits one base from this clone, and base qualities are not available.

Receptors were amplified or captured by the immunoSEQ multiplex PCR assay. RNA was extracted from all samples and reverse transcribed into cDNA as template for TCR sequencing. SuperScript III was used to make first-strand cDNA, primed with a 2:1 mix of oligo-dT and random hexamers. A synthetic immune receptor repertoire was used to measure amplification bias, and any remaining bias was corrected computationally. Concerning the study's data processing: Raw reads were preprocessed to remove errors, and CDR3 was defined according to IMGT conventions as the region from the conserved cysteine to phenylalanine. Clonality was computed as 1 minus the Shannon entropy, with the entropy normalized by log2 of the number of productive unique TCRs. Whether scalp clones were CD4 or CD8 was inferred by matching scalp TCRbeta sequences against CD4 and CD8 repertoires sorted from blood. TCRdb took over this immuneACCESS table, retaining in-frame rearrangements with V and J assigned. Such tables are incomplete; in checked studies, under half of the missing clones stem from an unresolved V gene, and the remainder is unexplained. That table furnishes V, J and clone size, whereas the DNA furnished D and trimming. Present in this sample are roughly 210,000 clones, about 40% of which were seen just once. Around 2.5% of the sample is held by the ten biggest clonotypes.

Explained via the paper, the treatment or condition label denotes: oral pan-JAK inhibitor, 5-10 mg twice daily. Lesional scalp punch biopsies and peripheral blood were obtained from alopecia areata patients. PBMCs were isolated by density centrifugation and stained for CD3, CD4 and CD8, after which CD4+ and CD8+ T cells were sorted on a FACSAria. The V and J genes are TRBV2 and TRBJ2-7; TRBD2 matches 8 bases in the middle. The sample in question was CD4+ T cells sorted from blood, obtained around week 36, from a patient treated with tofacitinib. This clonotype was obtained from a human donor with alopecia areata. For the CDR3, the sequence is CASSERERGPYEQYF. The DNA is TGTGCCAGCAGTGAGAGGGAGCGGGGGCCCTACGAGCAGTACTTC.